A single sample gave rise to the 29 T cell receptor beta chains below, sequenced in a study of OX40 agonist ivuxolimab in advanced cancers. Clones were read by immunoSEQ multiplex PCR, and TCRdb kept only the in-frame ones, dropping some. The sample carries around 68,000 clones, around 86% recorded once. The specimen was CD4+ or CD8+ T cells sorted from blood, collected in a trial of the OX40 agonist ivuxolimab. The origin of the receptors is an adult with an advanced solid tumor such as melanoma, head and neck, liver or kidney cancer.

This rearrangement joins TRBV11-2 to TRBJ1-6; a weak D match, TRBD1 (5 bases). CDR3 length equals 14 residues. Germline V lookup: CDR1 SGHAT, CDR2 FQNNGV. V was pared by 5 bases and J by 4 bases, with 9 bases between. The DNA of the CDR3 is TGTGCCAGCAGCCCCGACAGATATAATTCACCCCTCCACTTT. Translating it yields CASSPDRYNSPLHF.

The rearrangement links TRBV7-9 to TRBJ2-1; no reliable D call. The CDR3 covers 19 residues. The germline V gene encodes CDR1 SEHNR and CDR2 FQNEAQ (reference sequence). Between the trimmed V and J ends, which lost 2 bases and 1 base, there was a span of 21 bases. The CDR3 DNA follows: TGTGCCAGCAGCTTATCCCACCCCTTGACGTACCGATCCTACAATGAGCAGTTCTTC. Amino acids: CASSLSHPLTYRSYNEQFF.

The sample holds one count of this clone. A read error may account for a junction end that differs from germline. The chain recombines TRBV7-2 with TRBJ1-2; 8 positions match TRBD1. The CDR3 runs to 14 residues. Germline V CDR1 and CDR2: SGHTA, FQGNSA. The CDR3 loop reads CAGSLRNRGNGYTF. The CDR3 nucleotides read TGTGCCGGCAGCTTAAGAAACAGGGGGAATGGCTACACCTTC.

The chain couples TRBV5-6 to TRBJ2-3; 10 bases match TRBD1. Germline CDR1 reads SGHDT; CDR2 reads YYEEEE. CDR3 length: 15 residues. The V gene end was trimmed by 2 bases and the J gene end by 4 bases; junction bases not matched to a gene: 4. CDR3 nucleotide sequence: TGTGCCAGCAGCTTCGGGACAGGGGTCGCAGATACGCAGTATTTT. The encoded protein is CASSFGTGVADTQYF.

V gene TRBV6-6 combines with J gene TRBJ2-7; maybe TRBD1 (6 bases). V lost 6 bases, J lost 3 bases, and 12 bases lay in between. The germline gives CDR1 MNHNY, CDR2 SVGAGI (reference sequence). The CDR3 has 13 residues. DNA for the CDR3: TGTGCCAGCAGCGCAGGGGTCGTCTACGAGCAGTACTTC. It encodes CASSAGVVYEQYF.

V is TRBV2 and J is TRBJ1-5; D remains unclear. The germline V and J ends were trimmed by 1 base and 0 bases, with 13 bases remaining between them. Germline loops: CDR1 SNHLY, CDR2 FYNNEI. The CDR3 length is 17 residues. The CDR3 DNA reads TGTGCCAGCAGTGAAGGGGTGGGAAAATTTAGCAATCAGCCCCAGCATTTT. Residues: CASSEGVGKFSNQPQHF.

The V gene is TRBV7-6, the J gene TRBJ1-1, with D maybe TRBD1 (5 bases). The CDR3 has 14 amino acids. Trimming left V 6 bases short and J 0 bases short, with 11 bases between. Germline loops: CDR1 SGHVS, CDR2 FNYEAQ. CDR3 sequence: CASRVGDLNTEAFF. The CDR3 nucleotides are TGTGCCAGCAGAGTTGGGGACCTGAACACTGAAGCTTTCTTT. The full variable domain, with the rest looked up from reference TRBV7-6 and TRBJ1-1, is GAGVSQSPRYKVTKRGQDVALRCDPISGHVSLYWYRQALGQGPEFLTYFNYEAQQDKSGLPNDRFSAERPEGSISTLTIQRTEQRDSAMYRCASRVGDLNTEAFFGQGTRLTVV.

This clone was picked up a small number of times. For the CDR3, the DNA is TGTGCCACCAGCAGAGATACCATTGGAAATGAGCAGTTCTTC. Protein: CATSRDTIGNEQFF. This chain uses TRBV15 with TRBJ2-1; no definite D call. This CDR3 is 14 amino acids long. In germline, CDR1 is LNHNV, CDR2 YYDKDF (reference sequence). V lost 0 bases and J lost 7, with 10 bases in between.

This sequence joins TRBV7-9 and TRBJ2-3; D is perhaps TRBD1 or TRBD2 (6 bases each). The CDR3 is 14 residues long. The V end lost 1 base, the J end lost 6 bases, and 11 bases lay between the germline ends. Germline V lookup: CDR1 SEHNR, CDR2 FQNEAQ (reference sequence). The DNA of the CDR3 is TGTGCCAGCAGCTTAGGGGGGGCAAGCGATACGCAGTATTTT. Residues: CASSLGGASDTQYF.

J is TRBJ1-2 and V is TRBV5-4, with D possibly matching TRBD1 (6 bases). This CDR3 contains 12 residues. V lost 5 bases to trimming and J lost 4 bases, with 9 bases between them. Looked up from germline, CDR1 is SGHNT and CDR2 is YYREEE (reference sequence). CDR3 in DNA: TGTGCCAGCAGTCGGGACACCTATGGCTACACCTTC. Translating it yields CASSRDTYGYTF.

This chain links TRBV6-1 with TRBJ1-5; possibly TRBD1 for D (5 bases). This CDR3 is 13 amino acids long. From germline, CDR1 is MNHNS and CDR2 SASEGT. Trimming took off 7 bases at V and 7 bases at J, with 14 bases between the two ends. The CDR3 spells CASTTGGVQPQHF. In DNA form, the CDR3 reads TGTGCCAGCACGACGGGGGGAGTCCAGCCCCAGCATTTT.

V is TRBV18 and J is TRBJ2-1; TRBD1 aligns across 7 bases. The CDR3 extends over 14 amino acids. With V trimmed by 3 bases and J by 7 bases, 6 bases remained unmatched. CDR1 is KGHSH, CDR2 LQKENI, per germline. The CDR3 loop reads CASSPRGQTNEQFF. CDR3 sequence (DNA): TGTGCCAGCTCACCTAGGGGGCAGACTAATGAGCAGTTCTTC.

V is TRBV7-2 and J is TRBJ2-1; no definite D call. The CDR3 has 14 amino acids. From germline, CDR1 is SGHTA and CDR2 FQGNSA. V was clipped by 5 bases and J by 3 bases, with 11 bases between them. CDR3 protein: CASSPRTVYNEQFF. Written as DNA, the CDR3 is TGTGCCAGCAGCCCCCGGACCGTCTACAATGAGCAGTTCTTC. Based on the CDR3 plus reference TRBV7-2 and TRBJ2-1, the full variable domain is GAGVSQSPSNKVTEKGKDVELRCDPISGHTALYWYRQSLGQGLEFLIYFQGNSAPDKSGLPSDRFSAERTGGSVSTLTIQRTQQEDSAVYLCASSPRTVYNEQFFGPGTRLTVL.

This CDR3 reads CASSADVRDRETQYF. CDR3 in DNA: TGTGCCAGCAGTGCCGATGTGAGGGACAGGGAGACCCAGTACTTC. The chain uses TRBV6-1 and TRBJ2-5; 8 bases are a match to TRBD1. With V trimmed by 4 bases and J by 5 bases, 9 bases remained unmatched. CDR1 and CDR2 (germline): MNHNS, SASEGT. This CDR3 contains 15 residues.

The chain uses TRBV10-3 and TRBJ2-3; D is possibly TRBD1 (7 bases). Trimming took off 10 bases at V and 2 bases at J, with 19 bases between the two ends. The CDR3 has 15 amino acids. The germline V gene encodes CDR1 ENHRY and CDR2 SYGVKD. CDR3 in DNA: TGTGCCACCGGGGGCCGGGACAGATACACAGATACGCAGTATTTT. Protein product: CATGGRDRYTDTQYF.

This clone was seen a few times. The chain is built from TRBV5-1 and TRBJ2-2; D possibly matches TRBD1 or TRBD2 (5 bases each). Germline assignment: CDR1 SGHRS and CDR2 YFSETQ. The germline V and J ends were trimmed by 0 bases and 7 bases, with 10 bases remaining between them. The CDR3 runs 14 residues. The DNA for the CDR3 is TGCGCCAGCAGCTTGGACGGGGCTGACGGGGAGCTGTTTTTT. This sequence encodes CASSLDGADGELFF.

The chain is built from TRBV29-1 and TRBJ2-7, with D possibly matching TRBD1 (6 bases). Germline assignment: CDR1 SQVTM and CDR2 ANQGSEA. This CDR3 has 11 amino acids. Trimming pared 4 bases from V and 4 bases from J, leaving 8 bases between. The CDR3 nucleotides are TGCAGCGTTGTAGGGGGTTACGAGCAGTACTTC. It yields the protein CSVVGGYEQYF.

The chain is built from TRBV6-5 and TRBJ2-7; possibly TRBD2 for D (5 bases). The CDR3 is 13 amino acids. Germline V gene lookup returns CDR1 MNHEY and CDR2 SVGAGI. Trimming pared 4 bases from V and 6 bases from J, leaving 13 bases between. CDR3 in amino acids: CASSSSGSREQYF. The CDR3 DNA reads TGTGCCAGCAGTTCCTCGGGGTCTCGCGAGCAGTACTTC.

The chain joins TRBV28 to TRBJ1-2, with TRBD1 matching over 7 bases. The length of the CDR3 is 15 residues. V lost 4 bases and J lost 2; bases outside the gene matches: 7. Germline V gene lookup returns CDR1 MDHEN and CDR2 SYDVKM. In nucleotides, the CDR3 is TGTGCCAGCAGTTCACCGGACAGGCCGAACTATGGCTACACCTTC. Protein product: CASSSPDRPNYGYTF.

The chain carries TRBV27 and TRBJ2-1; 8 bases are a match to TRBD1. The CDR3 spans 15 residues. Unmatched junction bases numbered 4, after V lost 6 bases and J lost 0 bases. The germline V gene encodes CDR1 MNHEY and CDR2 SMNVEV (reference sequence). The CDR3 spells CASSPDRGSYNEQFF. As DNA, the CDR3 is TGTGCCAGCAGCCCCGACAGGGGCTCCTACAATGAGCAGTTCTTC.

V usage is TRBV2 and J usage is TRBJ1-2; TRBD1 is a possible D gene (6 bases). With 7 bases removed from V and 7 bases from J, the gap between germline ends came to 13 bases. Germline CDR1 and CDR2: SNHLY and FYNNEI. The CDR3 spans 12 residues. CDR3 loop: CASKGERSGYTF. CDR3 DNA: TGTGCCAGCAAGGGGGAGAGGTCTGGCTACACCTTC.

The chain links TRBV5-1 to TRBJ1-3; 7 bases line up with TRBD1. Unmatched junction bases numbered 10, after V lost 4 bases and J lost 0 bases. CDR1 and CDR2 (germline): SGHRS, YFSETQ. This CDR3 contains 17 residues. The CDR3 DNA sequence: TGCGCCAGCAGCCCTGGGGGGACAGTGAACTCTGGAAACACCATATATTTT. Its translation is CASSPGGTVNSGNTIYF.

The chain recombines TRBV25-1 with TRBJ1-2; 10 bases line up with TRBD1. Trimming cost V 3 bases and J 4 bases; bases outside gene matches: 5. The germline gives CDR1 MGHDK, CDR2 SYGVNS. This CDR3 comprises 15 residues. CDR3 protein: CASSEGGQGFYGYTF. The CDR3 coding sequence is TGTGCCAGCAGTGAGGGGGGACAGGGGTTCTATGGCTACACCTTC.

CDR3 bases: TGTGCCAGCAGCCCGAAAACGGGACTAGCGGGTTCTGGGGCCAACGTCCTGACTTTC. Its protein is CASSPKTGLAGSGANVLTF. The chain couples TRBV9 to TRBJ2-6, with 12 bases aligning to TRBD2. This CDR3 comprises 19 residues. The germline V gene encodes CDR1 SGDLS and CDR2 YYNGEE. With V trimmed by 4 bases and J by 1 base, 9 bases remained unmatched.

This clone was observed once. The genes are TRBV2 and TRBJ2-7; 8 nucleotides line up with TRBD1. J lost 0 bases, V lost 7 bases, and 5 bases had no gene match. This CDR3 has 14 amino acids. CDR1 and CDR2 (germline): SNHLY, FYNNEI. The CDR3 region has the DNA TGTGCCAGCATGAGGGACAGGAGCTCCTACGAGCAGTACTTC. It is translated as CASMRDRSSYEQYF.

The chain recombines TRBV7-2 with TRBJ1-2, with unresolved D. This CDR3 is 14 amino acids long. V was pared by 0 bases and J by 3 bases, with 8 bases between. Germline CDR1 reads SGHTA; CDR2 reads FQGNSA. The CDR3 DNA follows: TGTGCCAGCAGCTTAGCGCGAACGGACTATGGCTACACCTTC. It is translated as CASSLARTDYGYTF.

CDR3 region: CASSSTPGQHSGNTIYF. CDR3 DNA sequence: TGTGCCAGCAGCTCGACACCGGGACAGCACTCTGGAAACACCATATATTTT. The chain employs TRBV7-6 and TRBJ1-3; 7 bases fit TRBD1. The CDR3 is 17 amino acids. V was pared by 4 bases and J by 0 bases, with 9 bases of the junction left unmatched. Germline-derived CDR1 and CDR2 are SGHVS and FNYEAQ.

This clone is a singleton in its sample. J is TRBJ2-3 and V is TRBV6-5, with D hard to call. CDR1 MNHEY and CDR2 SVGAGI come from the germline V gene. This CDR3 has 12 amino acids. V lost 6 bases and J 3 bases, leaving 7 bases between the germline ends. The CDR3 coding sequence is TGTGCCAGCAGACTAAATACAGATACGCAGTATTTT. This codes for CASRLNTDTQYF.

The CDR3: CASSLVTGGYEQFF. For the CDR3, the DNA is TGTGCCAGCAGCTTGGTGACAGGGGGCTATGAGCAGTTCTTC. The V gene is TRBV5-6, the J gene TRBJ2-1; 10 nucleotides line up with TRBD1. The CDR3 extends over 14 amino acids. V gave up 0 bases and J gave up 8 bases; unmatched junction bases: 2. Germline loops: CDR1 SGHDT, CDR2 YYEEEE.